The clone carrying this T cell receptor (beta chain) was detected once. Per the germline V gene, CDR1 is SGHTA and CDR2 is FQGTGA. This CDR3 spans 17 amino acids. V lost 4 bases, J lost 5 bases, and 9 bases stayed unmatched. The data belong to a study of blood T cell repertoires in COVID-19. At the level of the study: Italy, Spain and the United States were the sources of the convalescent and acute COVID-19 samples.

The repertoire was sequenced with immunoSEQ multiplex PCR; TCRdb's copy has only in-frame clones and lacks some. There are about 280,000 clones in the sample; over 75% occur only once, and about 14% lies in the top ten. This clonotype was obtained from a human donor in a cohort sampled during active COVID-19. Sequenced material: peripheral blood. This chain connects TRBV7-3 to TRBJ2-2; 11 bases map to TRBD2. The CDR3 DNA reads TGTGCCAGCAGCTCTGGACTAGCGGGCACTCGAACCGGGGAGCTGTTTTTT. Translating gives CASSSGLAGTRTGELFF.